Listed below are T cell receptor beta chains from one sample, sequenced in a study of cytomegalovirus exposure and HLA in healthy donors. Some clones are missing from TCRdb's copy, which holds only in-frame ones; the method was immunoSEQ multiplex PCR. The table records just under 65,000 clones, roughly 75% of them present only once. The sample comprised PBMCs. The receptors shown here come from a woman aged 25 to 39 in good health and CMV-seronegative. Each CDR3 is given with its conserved first and last residue. D genes are given only for firm matches. The size field is filled for only some rows; it gives once, few, many or a size class.

j_call clone_size cdr3_length v_call d_call cdr3_nt cdr3_aa
TRBJ1-5 NA 13 TRBV19 NA TGTGCCAGTAGTGCAGGCGTTACGCAGCCCCAGCATTTT CASSAGVTQPQHF
TRBJ1-1 NA 13 TRBV30 NA TGTGCCTGGAGTAAGACAGCGAACACTGAAGCTTTCTTT CAWSKTANTEAFF
TRBJ2-7 NA 13 TRBV10-1 NA TGCGCCAGCAGACCGGGACACCTCTACGAGCAGTACTTC CASRPGHLYEQYF
TRBJ1-1 NA 15 TRBV10-1 TRBD1 TGCGCCAGCAGTGAGTCCGGGACAGGGTTTGATGAAGCTTTCTTT CASSESGTGFDEAFF
TRBJ1-1 NA 18 TRBV30 TRBD1 TGTGCCTGGAGTCCTCTTCCCGGGACAGGGGGCATGAACACTGAAGCTTTCTTT CAWSPLPGTGGMNTEAFF
TRBJ2-2 NA 14 TRBV29-1 TRBD1 TGCAGCGTACAACGACAGGGAGAAACCGGGGAGCTGTTTTTT CSVQRQGETGELFF
TRBJ1-2 NA 15 TRBV7-6 NA TGTGCCAGCAGCTTAGCGCCGTCGACAGGTTATGGCTACACCTTC CASSLAPSTGYGYTF
TRBJ2-1 NA 14 TRBV5-8 NA TGTGCCAGCAGCTTGAGGGGGACCTACAATGAGCAGTTCTTC CASSLRGTYNEQFF
TRBJ2-7 NA 12 TRBV30 NA TGTGCCTACGGACAAGGCCCCTACGAGCAGTACTTC CAYGQGPYEQYF
TRBJ2-5 NA 14 TRBV5-1 NA TGCGCCAGCAGCTTATTGGGAGCCCAAGAGACCCAGTACTTC CASSLLGAQETQYF
TRBJ2-7 NA 17 TRBV7-2 TRBD2 TGTGCCAGCAGCTTAATGGGGAGAGGGACTAGGAACGACGAGCAGTACTTC CASSLMGRGTRNDEQYF
TRBJ2-1 NA 15 TRBV7-8 NA TGTGCCAGCAGCTTAGCTAGGACAAAGTACAATGAGCAGTTCTTC CASSLARTKYNEQFF
TRBJ2-2 NA 14 TRBV2 NA TGTGCCAGCACACCCAACCTAGCATCCGGGGAGCTGTTTTTT CASTPNLASGELFF
TRBJ2-7 NA 14 TRBV27 TRBD1 TGTGCCAGCAGGACCTGGACAGGGCCCCACGAGCAGTACTTC CASRTWTGPHEQYF
TRBJ1-5 NA 18 TRBV5-1 NA TGCGCCAGCAGCGATCGGACATGCCACCCTTTGAGCAATCAGCCCCAGCATTTT CASSDRTCHPLSNQPQHF
TRBJ2-3 NA 13 TRBV29-1 TRBD2 TGCAGCGTTGCCGGGACTAGCTCCGATACGCAGTATTTT CSVAGTSSDTQYF
TRBJ2-1 NA 13 TRBV29-1 NA TGCAGCGCTTTCTCCGCGGACTACAATGAGCAGTTCTTC CSAFSADYNEQFF
TRBJ1-1 NA 13 TRBV27 TRBD1 TGTGCCAGCAGAGACAGGGATAGGACTGAAGCTTTCTTT CASRDRDRTEAFF
TRBJ2-7 NA 14 TRBV2 TRBD2 TGTGCCAGCAGAGCGGGACTAGCGGGAAACGAGCAGTACTTC CASRAGLAGNEQYF
TRBJ2-2 once 13 TRBV29-1 NA TGCAGCGGTGAAGGGGTAGCGGCAGGGGAGCTGTTTTTT CSGEGVAAGELFF
TRBJ2-3 few 14 TRBV6-1 TRBD1 TGTGCCAGCCAGCGGGACAGGGGGGAAGATACGCAGTATTTT CASQRDRGEDTQYF
TRBJ2-1 NA 13 TRBV29-1 TRBD2 TGCAGCGTAGCGGGAGGATCCTACAATGAGCAGTTCTTC CSVAGGSYNEQFF
TRBJ1-2 NA 16 TRBV6-6 NA TGTGCCAGCAGTTACTTCGACAGGCCCCCAGCCTATGGCTACACCTTC CASSYFDRPPAYGYTF
TRBJ1-6 NA 16 TRBV6-6 NA TGTGCCAGCAGTTACTCGAGGAGCTCCTATAATTCACCCCTCCACTTT CASSYSRSSYNSPLHF
TRBJ2-1 NA 11 TRBV30 NA TGTGCCTGGAGTGTGACGCGGGGGCAGTTCTTC CAWSVTRGQFF
TRBJ1-5 few 17 TRBV5-8 TRBD1 TGTGCCAGCAGCCACCCTCCGGGACAGGGGGCTGATCAGCCCCAGCATTTT CASSHPPGQGADQPQHF
TRBJ1-5 once 17 TRBV7-9 TRBD1 TGTGCCAGCAGCTTAGCTGTCAGAGACAGGGACAATCAGCCCCAGCATTTT CASSLAVRDRDNQPQHF
TRBJ2-7 few 13 TRBV29-1 NA TGCAGCGTTGAATACGCAGGGACCTACGAGCAGTACTTC CSVEYAGTYEQYF
TRBJ2-1 NA 18 TRBV28 TRBD2 TGTGCCAGCAGTTCACCGGGGGGGCCGGTTACCCTATACAATGAGCAGTTCTTC CASSSPGGPVTLYNEQFF
TRBJ1-1 NA 12 TRBV6-5 TRBD1 TGTGCCAGCAGTGGGGGACAGGTGAAAGCTTTCTTT CASSGGQVKAFF
TRBJ1-3 NA 14 TRBV6-1 TRBD1 TGTGCCAGGGGTGACAGGGTAGAAGGAAACACCATATATTTT CARGDRVEGNTIYF
TRBJ1-4 NA 16 TRBV6-6 TRBD1 TGTGCCAGCAGTCGGGGTTTAGGACAGGCCGATGAAAAACTGTTTTTT CASSRGLGQADEKLFF
TRBJ2-3 NA 13 TRBV19 NA TGTGCCAGTAGTCAGTACAGCACAGATACGCAGTATTTT CASSQYSTDTQYF
TRBJ2-5 NA 15 TRBV7-2 NA TGTGCCAGCAGCCTCGAGAACAGGGAGGGGGAGACCCAGTACTTC CASSLENREGETQYF
TRBJ1-4 NA 15 TRBV9 TRBD1 TGTGCCAGCAGCGCCGGGGGACAGCGAGGCGAAAAACTGTTTTTT CASSAGGQRGEKLFF
TRBJ1-1 NA 13 TRBV7-2 NA TGTGCCAGCAGCTTAGGTACTCACACTGAAGCTTTCTTT CASSLGTHTEAFF
TRBJ1-2 few 13 TRBV29-1 NA TGCAGCGGCACCCCGTGGGGGCAGACGGGCTACACCTTC CSGTPWGQTGYTF
TRBJ2-5 NA 15 TRBV9 TRBD2 TGTGCCAGCAGCGTAGCGGGCGGGGGGGCCGAGACCCAGTACTTC CASSVAGGGAETQYF
TRBJ2-3 NA 16 TRBV11-2 TRBD2 TGTGCCAGCAGCTCGGGACTAGCGGGGGGCACAGATACGCAGTATTTT CASSSGLAGGTDTQYF
TRBJ2-7 NA 14 TRBV30 NA TGTGCCTGGAGTGGGGTAAGCGGGCTCTACGAGCAGTACTTC CAWSGVSGLYEQYF
TRBJ2-3 NA 14 TRBV7-9 TRBD1 TGTGCCAGCAGCTTCCAGGGGGCAGGGGATACGCAGTATTTT CASSFQGAGDTQYF
TRBJ2-6 NA 13 TRBV6-5 NA TGTGCCAGCCGGGTCCCTGGGGCCAACGTCCTGACTTTC CASRVPGANVLTF
TRBJ1-1 NA 13 TRBV14 TRBD1 TGTGCCAGCATGCTCTCAGGGGGTAAGGAAGCTTTCTTT CASMLSGGKEAFF
TRBJ1-6 NA 14 TRBV2 TRBD1 TGTGCCAGCAGTCCCGACACAGGGGGCTCACCCCTCCACTTT CASSPDTGGSPLHF
TRBJ2-1 few 14 TRBV6-1 NA TGTGCCAGCAGTGCAGGGGACTCCTACAATGAGCAGTTCTTC CASSAGDSYNEQFF
TRBJ2-3 NA 11 TRBV20-1 NA TGCAGTGCCTCCTCCGGGGATACGCAGTATTTT CSASSGDTQYF
TRBJ1-2 NA 14 TRBV5-4 TRBD1 TGTGCCAGCAGCTTGACAGGGGACAACTATGGCTACACCTTC CASSLTGDNYGYTF
TRBJ2-5 NA 16 TRBV7-2 TRBD2 TGTGCCAGCAGCCTTAGGACTAGCGGGGCTCAAGAGACCCAGTACTTC CASSLRTSGAQETQYF